Listed below are T cell receptor beta chains from one sample, sequenced in a study of T cell repertoires in cytomegalovirus infection. From the reads, TCRdb called clonotypes with MiXCR, one entry per CDR3 protein. The table records about 260,000 distinct CDR3 sequences, roughly 13% of them present only once. Specimen: PBMCs. Source of these receptors: a human donor in good health (CMV status not recorded). Some clones in this sample may be carry-over from other donors' samples. Both conserved end residues are part of each CDR3. A D gene is named only where the DNA matches it firmly. Part of the rows lack a size; the others show once, few, many or a class for expanded clones.

V gene	clone size	J gene	D gene	CDR3 DNA	CDR3 protein
TRBV7-2	many	TRBJ2-7	.	TGTGCCAGCAGCTTAGGGGGGTCACCTTACGAGCAGTACTTC	CASSLGGSPYEQYF
TRBV28	.	TRBJ2-1	TRBD2	TGTGCCAGCAGCACCTCAGCGGGACCCGAGCAGTTCTTC	CASSTSAGPEQFF
TRBV6-6	few	TRBJ1-3	.	TGTGCCAGCAGTTACTCCGACAGCTCTGGAAACACCATATATTTT	CASSYSDSSGNTIYF
TRBV23-1	.	TRBJ1-2	.	TGCGCCAGCAGTCAAGGCGACAGCCTCTATGGCTACACCTTC	CASSQGDSLYGYTF
TRBV6-1	.	TRBJ2-7	.	TGTGCCAGCAGTGAGAACCGGGACAACTCCTACGAGCAGTACTTC	CASSENRDNSYEQYF
TRBV29-1	many	TRBJ2-2	TRBD1	TGCAGCGTTGGGACAGGGGCCCGTACCGGGGAGCTGTTTTTT	CSVGTGARTGELFF
TRBV7-2	many	TRBJ2-2	.	TGTGCCAGCAGCCCCTACAGGGACGGGGAGCTGTTTTTT	CASSPYRDGELFF
TRBV29-1	.	TRBJ2-5	.	TGCAGCGTGACCCGGACAGCAGGGGAGACCCAGTACTTC	CSVTRTAGETQYF
TRBV19	few	TRBJ2-1	.	TGTGCCAGTAGTATCCCCTCTCCCTACAATGAGCAGTTCTTC	CASSIPSPYNEQFF
TRBV7-2	many	TRBJ1-5	TRBD1	TGTGCCAGCAGCCGTGGGACAGGAAATAATCAGCCCCAGCATTTT	CASSRGTGNNQPQHF
TRBV20-1	.	TRBJ2-7	TRBD2	TGCAGTGCTAGAGCACTAGCGGGAGGGCCTGCCGAGCAGTACTTC	CSARALAGGPAEQYF
TRBV5-4	many	TRBJ1-2	.	TGTGCCGTCGAACTAACTAACTATGGCTACACCTTC	CAVELTNYGYTF
TRBV15	.	TRBJ2-7	.	TGTGCCACCAGCAAGGAACGGTCCGCCTACGAGCAGTACTTC	CATSKERSAYEQYF
TRBV6-2/TRBV6-3	few	TRBJ1-4	.	TGTGCCAGCAGCCGTGCGGACAGCGAAGCCTATGAAAAACTGTTTTTT	CASSRADSEAYEKLFF
TRBV6-2/TRBV6-3	.	TRBJ1-2	TRBD1	TGTGCCAGCAGTTATGTGGGACAGAACTATGGCTACACCTTC	CASSYVGQNYGYTF
TRBV7-4	many	TRBJ2-6	TRBD2	TGTGCCAGCAGGTCAAGCCTTCAATCGGGAGGGCCTTCTGGGGCCAACGTCCTGACTTTC	CASRSSLQSGGPSGANVLTF
TRBV18	few	TRBJ1-5	TRBD1	TGTGCCAGCTCACCAACAGGGGTAACTCAGCCCCAGCATTTT	CASSPTGVTQPQHF
TRBV28	many	TRBJ2-3	.	TGTGCCAGCAGCCAGGCAGGGGGGAGCACAGATACGCAGTATTTT	CASSQAGGSTDTQYF
TRBV7-2	many	TRBJ1-1	TRBD1	TGTGCCAGCAGCTTAGTGACAGGGAATACTGAAGCTTTCTTT	CASSLVTGNTEAFF
TRBV19	.	TRBJ1-1	.	TGTGCCAGTAGTATAGTAAAGGTTCTAATGAACACTGAAGCTTTCTTT	CASSIVKVLMNTEAFF
TRBV7-9	many	TRBJ2-7	.	TGTGCCAGCAGCCCCAGCGGAGCACCATACGAGCAGTACTTC	CASSPSGAPYEQYF
TRBV6-2/TRBV6-3	many	TRBJ2-3	.	TGTGCCAGCAGTTACTACAGCCCCTCCGCAGATACGCAGTATTTT	CASSYYSPSADTQYF
TRBV5-5	many	TRBJ2-3	TRBD2	TGTGCCAGCAGCCACCGGACTAGTCAGGATACGCAGTATTTT	CASSHRTSQDTQYF
TRBV7-2	many	TRBJ2-1	TRBD1	TGTGCCAGCAGCAAAGGACAGGGCTTTAATGAGCAGTTCTTC	CASSKGQGFNEQFF
TRBV7-8	many	TRBJ2-5	TRBD2	TGTGCCAGCAGCTTAAACAGCGGGGGGGTGGGGGAGACCCAGTACTTC	CASSLNSGGVGETQYF
TRBV5-6	many	TRBJ2-7	.	TGTGCCAGCAGATCCGAGGGGTTCTCCTACGAGCAGTACTTC	CASRSEGFSYEQYF
TRBV7-2	many	TRBJ1-1	TRBD1	TGTGCCAGCAGCTTAACCGGGACAGCGAACACTGAAGCTTTCTTT	CASSLTGTANTEAFF
TRBV5-1	.	TRBJ1-1	.	TGCGCCAGCAGTACTTCAGGGGTGGGGAACACTGAAGCTTTCTTT	CASSTSGVGNTEAFF
TRBV2	many	TRBJ2-7	TRBD2	TGTGCCAGCAGTGAAGGGCTAGCGGGGGCCATCTACGAGCAGTACTTC	CASSEGLAGAIYEQYF